Presented here are 13 T cell receptor beta chains from one specimen sequenced in a study of early T cells in non-severe SARS-CoV-2 infection. Each CDR3 protein is one row after TCRdb ran MiXCR on the 5' RACE reads. The sample carries roughly 93,000 distinct CDR3 sequences, over 12% recorded once. The sequenced material came from whole blood. All receptors derive from an adult who was a healthcare worker with PCR-confirmed SARS-CoV-2 infection or an uninfected control (not recorded which).

The V and J genes are TRBV29-1 and TRBJ1-2; D gene uncertain. Germline V gene sequence: CDR1 SQVTM, CDR2 ANQGSEA. This CDR3 is built from 13 residues. Trimming removed 0 bases at V and 7 bases at J, with 12 bases between. CDR3 sequence reads: CSVEDTVEFGYTF. CDR3 nucleotide sequence: TGCAGCGTTGAAGACACAGTAGAATTTGGCTACACCTTC.

This clonotype was seen at least ten times. The chain carries TRBV6-1 and TRBJ2-7, with 7 bases aligning to TRBD1. Looked up from germline, CDR1 is MNHNS and CDR2 is SASEGT. This CDR3 has 14 amino acids. V lost 6 bases and J lost 7; bases outside the gene matches: 12. The CDR3 here is CASRGNRGYGEQYV. The CDR3 bases are TGTGCCAGCAGGGGAAACAGGGGCTACGGGGAGCAGTACGTC.

There are a few counts of this clonotype. The chain is built from TRBV7-3 and TRBJ2-1; 7 nucleotides align to TRBD1. Germline CDR1 is SGHTA and CDR2 is FQGTGA. The CDR3 spans 15 residues. V trimming: 6 bases; J trimming: 5 bases; junction bases outside the gene matches: 10. The CDR3 region has the DNA TGTGCCAGCAGGCAGGGGACAGTCTCTAACAATGAGCAGTTCTTC. Amino acids: CASRQGTVSNNEQFF. Using reference TRBV7-3 and TRBJ2-1 for the parts outside the CDR3, the full variable domain is GAGVSQTPSNKVTEKGKYVELRCDPISGHTALYWYRQSLGQGPEFLIYFQGTGAADDSGLPNDRFFAVRPEGSVSTLKIQRTERGDSAVYLCASRQGTVSNNEQFFGPGTRLTVL.

The chain has TRBV29-1 and TRBJ1-5, with D uncertain. The CDR3 covers 15 residues. CDR1 SQVTM and CDR2 ANQGSEA come from the germline V gene. The V end lost 4 bases, the J end lost 1 base, and 14 bases lay between the germline ends. CDR3 sequence reads: CSVGERRSSNQPQHF. The CDR3 DNA reads as TGCAGCGTTGGGGAGAGACGTTCGAGCAATCAGCCCCAGCATTTT.

This chain links TRBV29-1 with TRBJ2-3; 9 bases are a match to TRBD1. The CDR3 sequence is 13 residues long. Germline-derived CDR1 and CDR2 are SQVTM and ANQGSEA. The V gene end was trimmed by 8 bases and the J gene end by 4 bases; junction bases not matched to a gene: 7. The CDR3 is CSTGTGWSDTQYF. The CDR3 DNA reads TGCAGCACCGGGACAGGGTGGTCAGATACGCAGTATTTT.

The J gene is TRBJ2-3, the V gene TRBV2; D is undetermined. Germline V gene data show CDR1 as SNHLY and CDR2 as FYNNEI. The CDR3 loop spans 14 amino acids. V was trimmed by 6 bases and J by 2 bases, leaving 12 bases between them. Here the CDR3 reads CASSYQATTDTQYF. CDR3 in DNA: TGTGCCAGCAGCTACCAGGCGACCACAGATACGCAGTATTTT.

The chain has TRBV11-2 and TRBJ1-2; a possible D gene is TRBD1 (6 bases). The germline V gene has CDR1 SGHAT and CDR2 FQNNGV. CDR3 length: 11 amino acids. Trimming removed 5 bases from V and 6 bases from J, with 7 bases in between. DNA for the CDR3: TGTGCCAGCAGCCAGGGGAATGGCTACACCTTC. This translates into CASSQGNGYTF. The full variable domain, completed using reference TRBV11-2 and TRBJ1-2, is EAGVAQSPRYKIIEKRQSVAFWCNPISGHATLYWYQQILGQGPKLLIQFQNNGVVDDSQLPKDRFSAERLKGVDSTLKIQPAKLEDSAVYLCASSQGNGYTFGSGTRLTVV.

This clonotype occurred a few times. V gene TRBV5-5 combines with J gene TRBJ1-1; the match to TRBD1 covers 9 bases. This CDR3 comprises 16 residues. V trimming: 0 bases; J trimming: 3 bases; junction bases outside the gene matches: 6. Germline values: CDR1 SGHKS, CDR2 YYEKEE (reference sequence). The chain's CDR3 is CASSLVTGGSDTEAFF. For the CDR3, the DNA is TGTGCCAGCAGCTTGGTTACAGGGGGCTCGGACACTGAAGCTTTCTTT.

V and J are TRBV4-1 and TRBJ2-7; D call uncertain. Germline lookup yields CDR1 MGHRA and CDR2 YSYEKL. The V gene lost 3 bases and the J gene lost 3 bases, with 15 bases spanning the gap. The length of the CDR3 is 15 residues. The CDR3, as DNA: TGCGCCAGCAGCCAGACTCCCGACACTCGCTACGAGCAGTACGTC. The encoded protein is CASSQTPDTRYEQYV.

The chain recombines TRBV28 with TRBJ1-1; no clear D gene. The germline V gene has CDR1 MDHEN and CDR2 SYDVKM. The length of the CDR3 is 14 residues. Trimming removed 8 bases from V and 8 bases from J, with 21 bases in between. Here the CDR3 reads CASRERRYLKEAFF. Here the CDR3 DNA reads TGTGCCAGCCGCGAACGACGGTATCTTAAGGAAGCTTTCTTT.

The chain employs TRBV6-2 or TRBV6-3 and TRBJ1-6; 7 nucleotides agree with TRBD1. The CDR3 is made up of 14 amino acids. The junction had 6 bases not matched to a gene; V was cut back by 6 bases and J by 7 bases. Germline V gene data show CDR1 as MNHEY and CDR2 as SVGEGT. DNA for the CDR3: TGTGCCAGCAGACGGGACAGTGCCAATTCACCCCTCCACTTT. Protein product: CASRRDSANSPLHF.

The chain uses TRBV4-1 and TRBJ1-6; 9 positions agree with TRBD1. The J segment lost 8 bases and the V segment lost 3 bases, leaving 11 bases of the junction unmatched. This CDR3 is built from 17 residues. Germline values: CDR1 MGHRA, CDR2 YSYEKL. This CDR3 is CASSQRTGENGDSPLHF. The CDR3 coding sequence is TGCGCCAGCAGCCAGCGGACAGGGGAGAATGGTGATTCACCCCTCCACTTT.

The chain uses TRBV3-1 and TRBJ1-4; TRBD1 is a possible D gene (5 bases). The germline CDR1 and CDR2 sequences are LGHDT and YNNKEL (reference sequence). Deletions cut 11 bases from V and 8 bases from J, with 15 bases between. This CDR3 is 12 amino acids long. CDR3 residues: CAVGSAGEKLFF. DNA of the CDR3: TGTGCCGTGGGGTCGGCAGGGGAAAAACTGTTTTTT.